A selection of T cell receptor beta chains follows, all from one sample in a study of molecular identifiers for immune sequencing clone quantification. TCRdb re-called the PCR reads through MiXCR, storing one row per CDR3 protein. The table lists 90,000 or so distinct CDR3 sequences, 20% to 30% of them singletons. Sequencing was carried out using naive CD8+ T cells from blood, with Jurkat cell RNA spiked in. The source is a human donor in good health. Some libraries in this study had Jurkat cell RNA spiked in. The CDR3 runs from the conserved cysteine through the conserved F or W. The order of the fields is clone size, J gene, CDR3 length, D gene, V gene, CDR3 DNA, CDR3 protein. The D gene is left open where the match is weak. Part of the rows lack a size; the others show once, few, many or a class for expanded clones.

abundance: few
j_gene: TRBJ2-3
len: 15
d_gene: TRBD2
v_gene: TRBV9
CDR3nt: TGTGCCAGCAGCTTCACTAGCGTGAAAACAGATACGCAGTATTTT
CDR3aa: CASSFTSVKTDTQYF

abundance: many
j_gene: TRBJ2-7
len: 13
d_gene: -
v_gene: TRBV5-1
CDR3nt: TGCGCCAGCAGCTTGACAGCTAGCTACGAGCAGTACTTC
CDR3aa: CASSLTASYEQYF

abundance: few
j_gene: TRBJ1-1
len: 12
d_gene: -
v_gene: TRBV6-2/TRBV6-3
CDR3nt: TGTGCCAGCACGCAGGGGCCCACTGAAGCTTTCTTT
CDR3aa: CASTQGPTEAFF

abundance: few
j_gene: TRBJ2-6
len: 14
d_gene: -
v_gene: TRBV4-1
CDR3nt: TGCGCCAGCAGCATGGCCCCTGGGGCCAACGTCCTGACTTTC
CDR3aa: CASSMAPGANVLTF

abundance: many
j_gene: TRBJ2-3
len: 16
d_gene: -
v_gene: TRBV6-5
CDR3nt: TGTGCCAGCAGTTACTCGACGGGGACCAGCACAGATACGCAGTATTTT
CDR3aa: CASSYSTGTSTDTQYF

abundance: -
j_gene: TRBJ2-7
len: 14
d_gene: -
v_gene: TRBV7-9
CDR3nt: TGTGCCAGCAGCTTAACGGAAAATTCCTACGAGCAGTACTTC
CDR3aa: CASSLTENSYEQYF

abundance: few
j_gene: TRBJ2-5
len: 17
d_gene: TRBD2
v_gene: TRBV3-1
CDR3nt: TGTGCCAGCAGCCAATTCCTAGCGGGAGTATTTGAAGAGACCCAGTACTTC
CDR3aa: CASSQFLAGVFEETQYF

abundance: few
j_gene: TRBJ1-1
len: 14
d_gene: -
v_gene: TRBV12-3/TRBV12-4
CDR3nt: TGTGCCAGCGGTCCGGGACGGATGAACACTGAAGCTTTCTTT
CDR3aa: CASGPGRMNTEAFF

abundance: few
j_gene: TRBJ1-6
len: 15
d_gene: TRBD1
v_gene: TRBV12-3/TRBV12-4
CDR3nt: TGTGCCAGCAGTCCGGACAGGGGCTATAATTCACCCCTCCACTTT
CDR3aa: CASSPDRGYNSPLHF

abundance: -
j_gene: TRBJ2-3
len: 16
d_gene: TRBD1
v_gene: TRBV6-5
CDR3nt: TGTGCCAGCAGTACAGGGGACGGAAGACCCACAGATACGCAGTATTTT
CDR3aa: CASSTGDGRPTDTQYF

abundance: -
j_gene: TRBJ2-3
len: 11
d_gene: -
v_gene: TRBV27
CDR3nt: TGTGCCGGCAAACGAACAGATACGCAGTATTTT
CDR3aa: CAGKRTDTQYF

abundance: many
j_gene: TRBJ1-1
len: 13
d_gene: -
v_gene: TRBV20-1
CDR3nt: TGCAGTGCACCCCGCTCAGTGAACACTGAAGCTTTCTTT
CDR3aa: CSAPRSVNTEAFF

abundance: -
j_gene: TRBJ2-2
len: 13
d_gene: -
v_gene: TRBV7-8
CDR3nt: TGTGCCAGCAGCGGACGGGGCACCGGGGAGCTGTTTTTT
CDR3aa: CASSGRGTGELFF

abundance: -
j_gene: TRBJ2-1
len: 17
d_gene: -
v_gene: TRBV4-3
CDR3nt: TGCGCCAGCAGCCAAGAAACCTTCCAGCCGGGGAGGAATGAGCAGTTCTTC
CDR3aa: CASSQETFQPGRNEQFF

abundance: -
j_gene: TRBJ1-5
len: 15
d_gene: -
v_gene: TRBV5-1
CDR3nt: TGCGCCAGCGGCCCCGGAGCGGCCTACAATCAGCCCCAGCATTTT
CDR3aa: CASGPGAAYNQPQHF

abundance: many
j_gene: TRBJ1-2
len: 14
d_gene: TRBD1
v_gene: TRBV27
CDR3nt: TGTGCCAGCACCACTCGAGGGGGCGGTTATGGCTACACCTTC
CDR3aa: CASTTRGGGYGYTF

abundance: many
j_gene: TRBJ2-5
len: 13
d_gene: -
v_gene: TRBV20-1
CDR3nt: TGCAGTGCTAGCCGGGACCCTCAAGAGACCCAGTACTTC
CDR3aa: CSASRDPQETQYF

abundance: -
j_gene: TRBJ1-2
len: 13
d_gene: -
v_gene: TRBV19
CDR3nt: TGTGCCAGTAAAAGGGCGGGGGACTATGGCTACACCTTC
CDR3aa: CASKRAGDYGYTF

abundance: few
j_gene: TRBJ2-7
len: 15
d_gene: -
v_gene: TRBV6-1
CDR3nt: TGTGCCAGCAGGACCCGGGACTCCCGGCCCTACGAGCAGTACTTC
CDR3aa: CASRTRDSRPYEQYF

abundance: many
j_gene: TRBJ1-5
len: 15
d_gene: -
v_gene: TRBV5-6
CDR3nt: TGTGCCAGCAGCTTGGGGCCCCGTGGGGATCAGCCCCAGCATTTT
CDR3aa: CASSLGPRGDQPQHF

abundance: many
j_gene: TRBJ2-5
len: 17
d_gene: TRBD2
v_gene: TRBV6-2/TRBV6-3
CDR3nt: TGTTCCAGCAGCACAAGACTAGCCCTCAAACCCCAAGAGACCCAGTACTTC
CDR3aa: CSSSTRLALKPQETQYF

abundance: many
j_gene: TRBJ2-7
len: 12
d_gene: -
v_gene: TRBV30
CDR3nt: TGTGCCTGGAGTGTAACGGGCTACGAGCAGTACTTC
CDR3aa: CAWSVTGYEQYF

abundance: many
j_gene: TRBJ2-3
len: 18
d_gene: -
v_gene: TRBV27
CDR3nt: TGTGCCAGCAGTTTATTGGTTGGCGGGGACCGCACCACAGATACGCAGTATTTT
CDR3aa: CASSLLVGGDRTTDTQYF

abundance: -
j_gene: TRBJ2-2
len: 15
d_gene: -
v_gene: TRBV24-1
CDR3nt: TGTGCCACCAGTGATCAGGGGGGTAGCACCGGGGAGCTGTTTTTT
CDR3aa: CATSDQGGSTGELFF

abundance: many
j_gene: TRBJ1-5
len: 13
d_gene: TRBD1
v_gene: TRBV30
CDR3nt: TGTGCCTGGGGGACAGGGGTAGGCCAGCCCCAGCATTTT
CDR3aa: CAWGTGVGQPQHF

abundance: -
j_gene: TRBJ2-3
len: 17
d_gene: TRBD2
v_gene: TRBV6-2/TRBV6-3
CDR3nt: TGTGCCAGCAGTTACCACCGCGGGGGACCTCATACAGATACGCAGTATTTT
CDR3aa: CASSYHRGGPHTDTQYF

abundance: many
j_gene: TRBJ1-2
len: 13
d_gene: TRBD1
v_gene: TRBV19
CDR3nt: TGTGCCAGTAGTACTGACAGGGTCAATGGCTACACCTTC
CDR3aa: CASSTDRVNGYTF

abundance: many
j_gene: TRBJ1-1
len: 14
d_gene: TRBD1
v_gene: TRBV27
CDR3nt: TGTGCCAGCAGTTTAGGGGGACAGGGGGCTGAAGCTTTCTTT
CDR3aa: CASSLGGQGAEAFF

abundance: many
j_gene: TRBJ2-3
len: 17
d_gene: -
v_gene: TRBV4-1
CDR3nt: TGCGCCAGCAGCCAAGTAATTAACCTATTAGGAACAGATACGCAGTATTTT
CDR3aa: CASSQVINLLGTDTQYF

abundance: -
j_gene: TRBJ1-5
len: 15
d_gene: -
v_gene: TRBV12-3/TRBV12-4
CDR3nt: TGTGCCAGCGGAGGGAGCATAGAGAGCAATCAGCCCCAGCATTTT
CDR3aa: CASGGSIESNQPQHF

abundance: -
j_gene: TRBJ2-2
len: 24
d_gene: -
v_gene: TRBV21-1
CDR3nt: TGTGCCAGCAGCAAAGCGCGTTTTTTTCTCGTGGGACCGACAGGGTCCGCGAGGGCCGGGGAGCTGTTTTTT
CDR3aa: CASSKARFFLVGPTGSARAGELFF